The rows below give T cell receptor beta chains drawn from one sample of a study of CD8+CD57+ T cells in acquired aplastic anemia. TCRdb fed the reads into MiXCR, producing one record per CDR3 protein. Of about 210,000 distinct CDR3 sequences detected, around 60% appear once; the ten largest clones hold 29%. The sequencing sample was made of sorted CD4+, CD8+, or CD8+CD57+ T cells (not recorded which) from PBMCs. The receptors were gathered from a human donor in good health. The CDR3 runs from the conserved cysteine through the conserved F or W. Each record gives: J gene, V gene, D gene, clone size, CDR3 protein, CDR3 DNA. A D gene is named only where the DNA matches it firmly. Some rows have no size entry. The others give once, few or many, or a class for an expanded clone.

TRBJ2-1	TRBV10-3	TRBD2	NA	CAISESRGLAGGNEQFF	TGTGCCATCAGTGAGTCTCGGGGACTAGCGGGAGGAAATGAGCAGTTCTTC
TRBJ2-1	TRBV5-6	NA	many	CASSQSGEQFF	TGTGCCAGCAGCCAATCCGGAGAGCAGTTCTTC
TRBJ1-2	TRBV9	NA	NA	CASSVDRQDNGYTF	TGTGCCAGCAGCGTAGATCGGCAGGACAATGGCTACACCTTC
TRBJ2-1	TRBV7-2	NA	NA	CASGSRNEQFF	TGTGCCAGCGGAAGCCGCAATGAGCAGTTCTTC
TRBJ2-1	TRBV20-1	TRBD1	NA	CSARGPKTGLDNEQFF	TGCAGTGCTAGGGGTCCCAAGACAGGGTTGGACAATGAGCAGTTCTTC
TRBJ1-1	TRBV10-3	NA	NA	CAISGLEEAFF	TGTGCCATCAGTGGTCTCGAGGAAGCTTTCTTT
TRBJ1-2	TRBV19	TRBD1	NA	CASSFTRDRGYGYTF	TGTGCCAGCAGTTTCACCCGGGACAGGGGCTATGGCTACACCTTC
TRBJ1-1	TRBV7-9	TRBD1	NA	CASSSGTAAFF	TGTGCCAGCAGCTCAGGGACAGCAGCTTTCTTT
TRBJ2-5	TRBV5-1	TRBD2	NA	CASTSTSGGETQYF	TGCGCCAGCACCTCGACTAGCGGGGGAGAGACCCAGTACTTC
TRBJ1-2	TRBV20-1	NA	NA	CSADRRGDYGCTF	TGCAGTGCTGACCGCCGCGGGGACTATGGCTGCACGTTC
TRBJ2-3	TRBV20-1	NA	NA	CSARDDGGTQYF	TGCAGTGCTAGAGATGATGGGGGTACGCAGTATTTT
TRBJ2-2	TRBV27	NA	NA	CASVGRDNTGELFF	TGTGCCAGCGTGGGGCGGGATAACACCGGGGAGCTGTTTTTT
TRBJ2-7	TRBV7-3	NA	NA	CASSFHDGRYEQHF	TGTGCCAGCAGTTTCCATGACGGGAGATACGAGCAGCACTTC
TRBJ1-1	TRBV7-6	TRBD1	NA	CASSLADRGPEAFF	TGTGCCAGCAGCTTAGCCGACAGGGGGCCTGAAGCTTTCTTT
TRBJ2-7	TRBV7-8	TRBD1	many	CASRPTGENEQYF	TGTGCCAGCAGGCCGACAGGGGAAAACGAGCAGTACTTC
TRBJ2-5	TRBV7-2	NA	few	CASSLDVETQYF	TGTGCCAGCAGCTTAGATGTCGAGACCCAGTACTTC
TRBJ1-1	TRBV12-3/TRBV12-4	NA	many	CASSLAELTVVGTEAFF	TGTGCCAGCAGTTTAGCGGAATTGACAGTAGTTGGGACTGAAGCTTTCTTT